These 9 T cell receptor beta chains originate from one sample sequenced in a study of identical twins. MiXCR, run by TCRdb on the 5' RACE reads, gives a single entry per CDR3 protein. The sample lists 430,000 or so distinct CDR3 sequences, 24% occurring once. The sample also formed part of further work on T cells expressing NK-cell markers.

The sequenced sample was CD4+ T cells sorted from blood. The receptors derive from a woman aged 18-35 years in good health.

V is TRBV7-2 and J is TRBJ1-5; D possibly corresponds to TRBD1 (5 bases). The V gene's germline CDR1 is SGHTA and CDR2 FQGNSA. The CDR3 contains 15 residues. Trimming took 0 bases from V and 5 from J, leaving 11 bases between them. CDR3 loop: CASSLARAWDQPQHF. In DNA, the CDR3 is TGTGCCAGCAGCTTAGCCAGGGCCTGGGATCAGCCCCAGCATTTT.

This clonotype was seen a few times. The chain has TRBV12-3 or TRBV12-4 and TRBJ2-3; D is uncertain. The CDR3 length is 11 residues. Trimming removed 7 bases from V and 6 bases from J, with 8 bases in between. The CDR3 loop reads CASKVEDTQYF. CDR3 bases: TGTGCCAGCAAAGTCGAGGATACGCAGTATTTT.

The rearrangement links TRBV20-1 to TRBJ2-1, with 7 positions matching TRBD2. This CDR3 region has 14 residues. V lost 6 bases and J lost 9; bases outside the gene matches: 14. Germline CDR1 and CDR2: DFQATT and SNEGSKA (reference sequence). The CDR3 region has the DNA TGCAGTGCAGCTTCCAGGGAGGGCCCCAGTGAGCAGTTCTTC. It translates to CSAASREGPSEQFF.

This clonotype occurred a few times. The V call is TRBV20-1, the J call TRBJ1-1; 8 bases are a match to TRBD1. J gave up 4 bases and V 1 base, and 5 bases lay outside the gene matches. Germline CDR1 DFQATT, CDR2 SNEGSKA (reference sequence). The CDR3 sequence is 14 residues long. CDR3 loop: CSARGPTGGTEAFF. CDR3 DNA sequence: TGCAGTGCTAGAGGCCCTACAGGGGGCACTGAAGCTTTCTTT.

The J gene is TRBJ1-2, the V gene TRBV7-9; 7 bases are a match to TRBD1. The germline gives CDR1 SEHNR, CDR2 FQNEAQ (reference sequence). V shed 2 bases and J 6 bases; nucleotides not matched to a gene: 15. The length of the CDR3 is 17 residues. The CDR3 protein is CASSLSAHSTGRDGYTF. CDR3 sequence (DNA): TGTGCCAGCAGCTTATCCGCCCATTCGACAGGGAGAGATGGCTACACCTTC.

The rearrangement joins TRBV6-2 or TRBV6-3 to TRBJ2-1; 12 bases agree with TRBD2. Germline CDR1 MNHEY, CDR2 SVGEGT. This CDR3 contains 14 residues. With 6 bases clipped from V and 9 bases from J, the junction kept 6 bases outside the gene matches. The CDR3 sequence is CASRRLAGVFEQFF. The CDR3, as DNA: TGTGCCAGCAGGCGACTAGCGGGAGTTTTTGAGCAGTTCTTC.

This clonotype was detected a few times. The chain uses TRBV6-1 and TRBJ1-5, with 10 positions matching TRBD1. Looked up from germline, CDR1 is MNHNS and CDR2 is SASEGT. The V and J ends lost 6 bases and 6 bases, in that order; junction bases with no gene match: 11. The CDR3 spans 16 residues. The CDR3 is CASSRTGTGEVQPQHF. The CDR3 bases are TGTGCCAGCAGCAGAACCGGGACAGGGGAGGTTCAGCCCCAGCATTTT.

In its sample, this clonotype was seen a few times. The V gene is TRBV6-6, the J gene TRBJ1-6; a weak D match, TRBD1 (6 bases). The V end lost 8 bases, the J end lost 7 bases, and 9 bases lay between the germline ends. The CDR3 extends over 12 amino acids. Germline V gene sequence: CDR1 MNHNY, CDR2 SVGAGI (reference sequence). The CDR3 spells CASVQGNSPLHF. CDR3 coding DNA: TGTGCCAGCGTCCAGGGGAATTCACCCCTCCACTTT.

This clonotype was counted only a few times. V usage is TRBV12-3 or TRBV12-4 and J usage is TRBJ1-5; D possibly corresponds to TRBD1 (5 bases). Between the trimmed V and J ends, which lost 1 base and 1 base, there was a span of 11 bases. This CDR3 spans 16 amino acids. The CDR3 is CASSLDGSGSNQPQHF. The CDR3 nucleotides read TGTGCCAGCAGTTTAGATGGTTCAGGGAGCAATCAGCCCCAGCATTTT.